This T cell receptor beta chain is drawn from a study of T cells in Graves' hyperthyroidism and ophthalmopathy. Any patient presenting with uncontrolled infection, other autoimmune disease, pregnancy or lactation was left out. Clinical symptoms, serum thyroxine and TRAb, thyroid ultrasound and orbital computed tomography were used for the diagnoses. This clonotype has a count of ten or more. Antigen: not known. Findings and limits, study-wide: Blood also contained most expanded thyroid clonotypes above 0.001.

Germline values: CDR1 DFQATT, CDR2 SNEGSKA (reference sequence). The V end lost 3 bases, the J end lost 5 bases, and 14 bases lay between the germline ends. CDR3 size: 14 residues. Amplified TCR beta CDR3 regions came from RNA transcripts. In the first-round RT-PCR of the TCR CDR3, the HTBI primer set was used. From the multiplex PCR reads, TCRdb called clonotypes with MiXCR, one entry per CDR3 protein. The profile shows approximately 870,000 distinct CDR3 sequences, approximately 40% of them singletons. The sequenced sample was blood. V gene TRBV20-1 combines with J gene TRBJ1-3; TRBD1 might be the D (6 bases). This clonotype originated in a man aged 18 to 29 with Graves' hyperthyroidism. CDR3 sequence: CSASLGQTRNTIYF. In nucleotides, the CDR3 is TGCAGTGCTAGTCTTGGACAGACAAGAAACACCATATATTTT.